These 10 T cell receptor beta chains share one sample of origin, sequenced in a study of somatic mutations in cytotoxic T cells in rheumatoid arthritis. Produced via immunoSEQ multiplex PCR; TCRdb's table is partial and in-frame only. The sample includes 7,000 to 8,000 clones, 87% of them seen just once. Sequencing was done on a sample of CD8+ T cells sorted from blood. These receptor sequences come from a man aged 35-49 years with rheumatoid arthritis.

V is TRBV10-3 and J is TRBJ2-7; 9 nucleotides line up with TRBD1. The V gene end was trimmed by 11 bases and the J gene end by 7 bases; junction bases not matched to a gene: 6. Germline CDR1 and CDR2: ENHRY and SYGVKD. CDR3 length: 11 amino acids. The CDR3 DNA is TGTGCCGAAACAGGGGGCGGTGAGCAGTACGTC. Protein sequence: CAETGGGEQYV.

The chain couples TRBV28 to TRBJ1-6; tentatively, D is TRBD1 (5 bases). The CDR3 is 15 amino acids. CDR1 and CDR2 from the germline V gene are MDHEN and SYDVKM. The germline V and J ends were trimmed by 7 bases and 8 bases, with 18 bases remaining between them. CDR3 in DNA: TGTGCCAGCACCTTGGGGCCGCGACGGGATTCACCCCTCCACTTT. This encodes CASTLGPRRDSPLHF.

The chain employs TRBV7-9 and TRBJ1-2; 7 positions match TRBD1. CDR3 length: 13 amino acids. V shed 5 bases and J 4 bases; nucleotides not matched to a gene: 4. Germline loops: CDR1 SEHNR, CDR2 FQNEAQ (reference sequence). The CDR3 loop reads CASSPRQGYGYTF. CDR3 coding DNA: TGTGCCAGCAGCCCCCGACAGGGCTATGGCTACACCTTC.

The chain couples TRBV12-2 to TRBJ2-7; TRBD1 reflects the table's D call only, with no check against the DNA. TRBV12-2 is annotated as a pseudogene. The CDR3 length is 16 residues. CDR3 protein: CASRPEDRGTNYEQYF. CDR3 DNA: TGTGCAAGTCGCCCCGAGGACAGGGGGACAAACTACGAGCAGTACTTC.

The rearrangement uses TRBV2 and TRBJ2-6; weak D call: TRBD1 (6 bases). Per germline, CDR1 SNHLY and CDR2 FYNNEI. The length of the CDR3 is 16 residues. Between the trimmed V and J ends, which lost 5 bases and 0 bases, there was a span of 11 bases. This CDR3 is CASSPGQFSGANVLTF. In DNA, the CDR3 is TGTGCCAGCAGTCCTGGACAGTTCTCTGGGGCCAACGTCCTGACTTTC.

J is TRBJ2-1 and V is TRBV9, with a weak D call TRBD2 (6 bases). Trimming removed 0 bases from V and 8 bases from J, with 15 bases in between. Germline V gene lookup returns CDR1 SGDLS and CDR2 YYNGEE. This CDR3 is 15 amino acids long. The CDR3 bases are TGTGCCAGCAGCGTAGGGGGGGAGCCTATTGATGAGCAGTTCTTC. Residues: CASSVGGEPIDEQFF.

V gene TRBV6-5 combines with J gene TRBJ1-2, with D tentatively TRBD1 (5 bases). This CDR3 is 13 amino acids long. Looked up from germline, CDR1 is MNHEY and CDR2 is SVGAGI. Trimming removed 6 bases at V and 6 bases at J, with 14 bases between. The CDR3 protein is CASSSGGGNGYTF. The CDR3 DNA is TGTGCCAGCAGCTCGGGTGGGGGGAATGGCTACACCTTC.

The chain joins TRBV6-5 to TRBJ1-1; no clear D. Germline CDR1 and CDR2: MNHEY and SVGAGI. The CDR3 totals 15 residues. V dropped 0 bases and J dropped 4 bases, with 12 bases sitting between them. Here the CDR3 DNA reads TGTGCCAGCAGTTACTCGGGAGGAGGCGGCACTGAAGCTTTCTTT. Protein sequence: CASSYSGGGGTEAFF.

The chain combines TRBV7-8 with TRBJ2-1; TRBD1 matches at 11 bases. After removal of 6 bases from V and 6 bases from J, the junction contained 7 bases not matched to a gene. This CDR3 is 15 amino acids long. Germline lookup yields CDR1 SGHVS and CDR2 FQNEAQ. CDR3 residues: CASSYGQGAGNEQFF. The CDR3 DNA is TGTGCCAGCAGTTACGGACAGGGGGCAGGCAATGAGCAGTTCTTC.

The J gene is TRBJ2-1, the V gene TRBV6-6; the match to TRBD2 covers 10 bases. The CDR3 has 16 amino acids. Germline trimming cut 2 bases from V and 5 bases from J; bases unmatched to any gene: 6. CDR1 is MNHNY and CDR2 is SVGAGI in the germline V gene (reference sequence). The DNA for the CDR3 is TGTGCCAGCAGTTACCCAGGACTAGCGGAAAACAATGAGCAGTTCTTC. Translation: CASSYPGLAENNEQFF.